The 20 T cell receptor beta chains below all came from one sample that was sequenced in a study of PD-1 blockade in mismatch repair-deficient tumors. Here immunoSEQ multiplex PCR was the method, and the copy in TCRdb shows in-frame clones only, minus some. This sample has 20,000 to 25,000 clones, with approximately 84% found just once. Sequencing was performed on peripheral blood, taken 2 weeks after starting pembrolizumab. The origin of the receptors is an adult with mismatch repair-deficient cancer.

Only a few counts were recorded for this clone. This rearrangement joins TRBV6-1 to TRBJ2-2; TRBD2 might be the D (6 bases). Germline V CDR1 and CDR2: MNHNS, SASEGT. With 5 bases removed from V and 4 bases from J, the gap between germline ends came to 14 bases. This CDR3 comprises 15 residues. CDR3 DNA sequence: TGTGCCAGCAGTCCCTACGTGGAGGGCACCGGGGAGCTGTTTTTT. Translation: CASSPYVEGTGELFF.

This clone has a handful of counts. The chain links TRBV5-4 to TRBJ1-3; D may be TRBD1 (6 bases). This CDR3 region has 14 residues. Germline lookup yields CDR1 SGHNT and CDR2 YYREEE (reference sequence). V was shortened by 3 bases and J by 4 bases, with 11 bases between the two germline ends. Written as DNA, the CDR3 is TGTGCCAGCAGCTCCCAGGGGCGGGGAAACACCATATATTTT. As protein: CASSSQGRGNTIYF.

The DNA of the CDR3 is TGCGCCAGCAGCCAAGGCCCCGGCGGGTCGGCTGGAAACACCATATATTTT. This sequence encodes CASSQGPGGSAGNTIYF. The chain combines TRBV4-1 with TRBJ1-3; D unresolved. The length of the CDR3 is 17 residues. Germline values: CDR1 MGHRA, CDR2 YSYEKL. V was pared by 1 base and J by 2 bases, with 15 bases between.

This clone was seen a single time. This sequence joins TRBV6-5 and TRBJ1-2; D possibly corresponds to TRBD1 (5 bases). Trimming cost V 4 bases and J 4 bases, with 13 bases left between them. The CDR3 spans 14 residues. CDR1 is MNHEY and CDR2 is SVGAGI in the germline V gene. The CDR3 spells CASSSLLQGYGYTF. The CDR3 coding sequence is TGTGCCAGCAGTTCCCTCCTCCAGGGCTATGGCTACACCTTC.

This chain connects TRBV27 to TRBJ1-5, with 7 bases identical to TRBD1. The V and J ends lost 4 bases and 2 bases, in that order; junction bases with no gene match: 2. Germline-derived CDR1 and CDR2 are MNHEY and SMNVEV (reference sequence). The CDR3 length is 14 residues. Written as DNA, the CDR3 is TGTGCCAGCAGTTCGGGACAGCGCAATCAGCCCCAGCATTTT. Its translation is CASSSGQRNQPQHF.

This chain uses TRBV7-9 with TRBJ2-1; D may be TRBD2 (6 bases). This CDR3 is 13 amino acids long. CDR1 and CDR2 from the germline V gene are SEHNR and FQNEAQ (reference sequence). V lost 5 bases to trimming and J lost 9 bases, with 14 bases between them. The CDR3 DNA reads TGTGCCAGCAGCACCAGACTAGGTAGTGAGCAGTTCTTC. This translates into CASSTRLGSEQFF.

The chain links TRBV10-3 to TRBJ1-5; D remains ambiguous. Germline CDR1 reads ENHRY; CDR2 reads SYGVKD. The V end lost 3 bases, the J end lost 5 bases, and 8 bases lay between the germline ends. The CDR3 has 13 amino acids. The CDR3 DNA follows: TGTGCCATCAGTGACCCTACGGATCAGCCCCAGCATTTT. Translation gives CAISDPTDQPQHF.

This clone appeared a few times. The chain employs TRBV19 and TRBJ2-2; D gene unclear. V gave up 2 bases and J gave up 4 bases, with 8 bases separating them. Germline-derived CDR1 and CDR2 are LNHDA and SQIVND (reference sequence). The CDR3 is made up of 14 amino acids. The CDR3 loop reads CASSIMSSTGELFF. The CDR3 DNA follows: TGTGCCAGTAGTATAATGAGTAGCACCGGGGAGCTGTTTTTT.

This chain uses TRBV29-1 with TRBJ2-7; D is possibly TRBD1 (5 bases). Trimming removed 1 base from V and 4 bases from J, with 14 bases in between. Germline V lookup: CDR1 SQVTM, CDR2 ANQGSEA. The CDR3 covers 14 residues. DNA of the CDR3: TGCAGCGTTGAAGTGGGGCGCTTTAGATACGAGCAGTACTTC. Its translation is CSVEVGRFRYEQYF.

This chain joins TRBV2 and TRBJ1-1; unclear D gene. This CDR3 has 13 residues. V was shortened by 3 bases and J by 8 bases, with 13 bases between the two germline ends. CDR1 is SNHLY, CDR2 FYNNEI, per germline. CDR3 DNA: TGTGCCAGCAGTGATAAGTGGGCTGCGGAAGCTTTCTTT. Its translation: CASSDKWAAEAFF.

The chain links TRBV5-1 to TRBJ2-7; D may be TRBD1 or TRBD2 (5 bases each). In germline, CDR1 is SGHRS, CDR2 YFSETQ. V was trimmed by 0 bases and J by 6 bases, leaving 19 bases between them. This CDR3 comprises 16 residues. CDR3 residues: CASSLDELIYGGEQYF. The DNA for the CDR3 is TGCGCCAGCAGCTTGGATGAACTCATCTATGGGGGCGAGCAGTACTTC.

The rearrangement uses TRBV6-5 and TRBJ1-2; D unclear. The V end was cut by 4 bases, the J end by 7 bases, with 16 bases between. Per germline, CDR1 MNHEY and CDR2 SVGAGI. The CDR3 is 14 amino acids. CDR3 sequence reads: CASSSRPSEAGYTF. CDR3 coding DNA: TGTGCCAGCAGTTCCCGGCCCTCAGAGGCTGGCTACACCTTC.

The chain employs TRBV27 and TRBJ2-2; TRBD2 matches at 8 bases. J lost 3 bases, V lost 7 bases, and 10 bases had no gene match. CDR1 is MNHEY and CDR2 is SMNVEV in the germline V gene (reference sequence). This CDR3 spans 16 amino acids. CDR3 region: CASTSREGLYTGELFF. CDR3 DNA sequence: TGTGCCAGCACCTCCCGGGAGGGGCTTTACACCGGGGAGCTGTTTTTT.

The rearrangement uses TRBV30 and TRBJ2-1; the D call may be TRBD1 or TRBD2 (5 bases each). The CDR3 is made up of 14 amino acids. From germline, CDR1 is GTSNPN and CDR2 SVGIG (reference sequence). Trimming pared 2 bases from V and 6 bases from J, leaving 14 bases between. The CDR3 DNA sequence: TGTGCCTGGAGTCTAGTTTGGGGGACCAATGAGCAGTTCTTC. Encoded protein: CAWSLVWGTNEQFF. The full variable domain, in which reference TRBV30 and TRBJ2-1 provide the parts outside the CDR3, is SQTIHQWPATLVQPVGSPLSLECTVEGTSNPNLYWYRQAAGRGLQLLFYSVGIGQISSEVPQNLSASRPQDRQFILSSKKLLLSDSGFYLCAWSLVWGTNEQFFGPGTRLTVL.

A few counts support this clone. The V gene is TRBV27, the J gene TRBJ2-1; the match to TRBD2 covers 10 bases. Germline loops: CDR1 MNHEY, CDR2 SMNVEV (reference sequence). The CDR3 consists of 17 residues. The V and J ends lost 7 bases and 5 bases, in that order; junction bases with no gene match: 14. CDR3 bases: TGTGCCAGCAAGAGGGGCCTAGCGGGAGAACTAGACAATGAGCAGTTCTTC. Its protein is CASKRGLAGELDNEQFF.

CDR3 region: CASSKGPLKSSYEQYF. DNA for the CDR3: TGTGCCAGTAGTAAGGGACCTCTGAAGAGCTCCTACGAGCAGTACTTC. The V call is TRBV19, the J call TRBJ2-7, with D perhaps being TRBD1 or TRBD2 (5 bases each). Trimming took 4 bases from V and 0 from J, leaving 16 bases between them. There are 16 residues in the CDR3. In germline, CDR1 is LNHDA, CDR2 SQIVND (reference sequence).

This clone has only one observation. The rearrangement uses TRBV4-2 and TRBJ2-7, with 9 bases matching TRBD1. Germline V lookup: CDR1 LGHNA, CDR2 YNFKEQ. CDR3 size: 16 residues. The ends lost 0 bases at V and 5 bases at J; junction bases unmatched: 8. The CDR3 loop is CASSQDLADRGHEQYF. The CDR3 coding sequence is TGTGCCAGCAGCCAAGATCTAGCGGACAGGGGCCACGAGCAGTACTTC.

This chain links TRBV19 with TRBJ1-1, with D possibly matching TRBD1 (5 bases). The germline CDR1 and CDR2 sequences are LNHDA and SQIVND (reference sequence). The length of the CDR3 is 14 residues. Trimming removed 7 bases at V and 4 bases at J, with 16 bases between. Written as DNA, the CDR3 is TGTGCCAGTACCCCGAGGGGCTTTGGCACTGAAGCTTTCTTT. Its protein product is CASTPRGFGTEAFF.

V gene TRBV19 combines with J gene TRBJ2-1; TRBD1 agrees at 10 bases. With 3 bases clipped from V and 2 bases from J, the junction kept 7 bases outside the gene matches. Germline V CDR1 and CDR2: LNHDA, SQIVND (reference sequence). The length of the CDR3 is 17 residues. CDR3 residues: CASSISGQGEPYNEQFF. The CDR3 region has the DNA TGTGCCAGTAGTATCTCCGGACAGGGGGAGCCCTACAATGAGCAGTTCTTC.

The chain has TRBV10-3 and TRBJ2-4, with D unresolved. The CDR3 is made up of 14 amino acids. V lost 1 base to trimming and J lost 13 bases, with 17 bases between them. Germline V gene lookup returns CDR1 ENHRY and CDR2 SYGVKD. In nucleotides, the CDR3 is TGTGCCATCAGTGAGTACTCGGACCAGCTTACGCAGTACTTC. Its translation is CAISEYSDQLTQYF.